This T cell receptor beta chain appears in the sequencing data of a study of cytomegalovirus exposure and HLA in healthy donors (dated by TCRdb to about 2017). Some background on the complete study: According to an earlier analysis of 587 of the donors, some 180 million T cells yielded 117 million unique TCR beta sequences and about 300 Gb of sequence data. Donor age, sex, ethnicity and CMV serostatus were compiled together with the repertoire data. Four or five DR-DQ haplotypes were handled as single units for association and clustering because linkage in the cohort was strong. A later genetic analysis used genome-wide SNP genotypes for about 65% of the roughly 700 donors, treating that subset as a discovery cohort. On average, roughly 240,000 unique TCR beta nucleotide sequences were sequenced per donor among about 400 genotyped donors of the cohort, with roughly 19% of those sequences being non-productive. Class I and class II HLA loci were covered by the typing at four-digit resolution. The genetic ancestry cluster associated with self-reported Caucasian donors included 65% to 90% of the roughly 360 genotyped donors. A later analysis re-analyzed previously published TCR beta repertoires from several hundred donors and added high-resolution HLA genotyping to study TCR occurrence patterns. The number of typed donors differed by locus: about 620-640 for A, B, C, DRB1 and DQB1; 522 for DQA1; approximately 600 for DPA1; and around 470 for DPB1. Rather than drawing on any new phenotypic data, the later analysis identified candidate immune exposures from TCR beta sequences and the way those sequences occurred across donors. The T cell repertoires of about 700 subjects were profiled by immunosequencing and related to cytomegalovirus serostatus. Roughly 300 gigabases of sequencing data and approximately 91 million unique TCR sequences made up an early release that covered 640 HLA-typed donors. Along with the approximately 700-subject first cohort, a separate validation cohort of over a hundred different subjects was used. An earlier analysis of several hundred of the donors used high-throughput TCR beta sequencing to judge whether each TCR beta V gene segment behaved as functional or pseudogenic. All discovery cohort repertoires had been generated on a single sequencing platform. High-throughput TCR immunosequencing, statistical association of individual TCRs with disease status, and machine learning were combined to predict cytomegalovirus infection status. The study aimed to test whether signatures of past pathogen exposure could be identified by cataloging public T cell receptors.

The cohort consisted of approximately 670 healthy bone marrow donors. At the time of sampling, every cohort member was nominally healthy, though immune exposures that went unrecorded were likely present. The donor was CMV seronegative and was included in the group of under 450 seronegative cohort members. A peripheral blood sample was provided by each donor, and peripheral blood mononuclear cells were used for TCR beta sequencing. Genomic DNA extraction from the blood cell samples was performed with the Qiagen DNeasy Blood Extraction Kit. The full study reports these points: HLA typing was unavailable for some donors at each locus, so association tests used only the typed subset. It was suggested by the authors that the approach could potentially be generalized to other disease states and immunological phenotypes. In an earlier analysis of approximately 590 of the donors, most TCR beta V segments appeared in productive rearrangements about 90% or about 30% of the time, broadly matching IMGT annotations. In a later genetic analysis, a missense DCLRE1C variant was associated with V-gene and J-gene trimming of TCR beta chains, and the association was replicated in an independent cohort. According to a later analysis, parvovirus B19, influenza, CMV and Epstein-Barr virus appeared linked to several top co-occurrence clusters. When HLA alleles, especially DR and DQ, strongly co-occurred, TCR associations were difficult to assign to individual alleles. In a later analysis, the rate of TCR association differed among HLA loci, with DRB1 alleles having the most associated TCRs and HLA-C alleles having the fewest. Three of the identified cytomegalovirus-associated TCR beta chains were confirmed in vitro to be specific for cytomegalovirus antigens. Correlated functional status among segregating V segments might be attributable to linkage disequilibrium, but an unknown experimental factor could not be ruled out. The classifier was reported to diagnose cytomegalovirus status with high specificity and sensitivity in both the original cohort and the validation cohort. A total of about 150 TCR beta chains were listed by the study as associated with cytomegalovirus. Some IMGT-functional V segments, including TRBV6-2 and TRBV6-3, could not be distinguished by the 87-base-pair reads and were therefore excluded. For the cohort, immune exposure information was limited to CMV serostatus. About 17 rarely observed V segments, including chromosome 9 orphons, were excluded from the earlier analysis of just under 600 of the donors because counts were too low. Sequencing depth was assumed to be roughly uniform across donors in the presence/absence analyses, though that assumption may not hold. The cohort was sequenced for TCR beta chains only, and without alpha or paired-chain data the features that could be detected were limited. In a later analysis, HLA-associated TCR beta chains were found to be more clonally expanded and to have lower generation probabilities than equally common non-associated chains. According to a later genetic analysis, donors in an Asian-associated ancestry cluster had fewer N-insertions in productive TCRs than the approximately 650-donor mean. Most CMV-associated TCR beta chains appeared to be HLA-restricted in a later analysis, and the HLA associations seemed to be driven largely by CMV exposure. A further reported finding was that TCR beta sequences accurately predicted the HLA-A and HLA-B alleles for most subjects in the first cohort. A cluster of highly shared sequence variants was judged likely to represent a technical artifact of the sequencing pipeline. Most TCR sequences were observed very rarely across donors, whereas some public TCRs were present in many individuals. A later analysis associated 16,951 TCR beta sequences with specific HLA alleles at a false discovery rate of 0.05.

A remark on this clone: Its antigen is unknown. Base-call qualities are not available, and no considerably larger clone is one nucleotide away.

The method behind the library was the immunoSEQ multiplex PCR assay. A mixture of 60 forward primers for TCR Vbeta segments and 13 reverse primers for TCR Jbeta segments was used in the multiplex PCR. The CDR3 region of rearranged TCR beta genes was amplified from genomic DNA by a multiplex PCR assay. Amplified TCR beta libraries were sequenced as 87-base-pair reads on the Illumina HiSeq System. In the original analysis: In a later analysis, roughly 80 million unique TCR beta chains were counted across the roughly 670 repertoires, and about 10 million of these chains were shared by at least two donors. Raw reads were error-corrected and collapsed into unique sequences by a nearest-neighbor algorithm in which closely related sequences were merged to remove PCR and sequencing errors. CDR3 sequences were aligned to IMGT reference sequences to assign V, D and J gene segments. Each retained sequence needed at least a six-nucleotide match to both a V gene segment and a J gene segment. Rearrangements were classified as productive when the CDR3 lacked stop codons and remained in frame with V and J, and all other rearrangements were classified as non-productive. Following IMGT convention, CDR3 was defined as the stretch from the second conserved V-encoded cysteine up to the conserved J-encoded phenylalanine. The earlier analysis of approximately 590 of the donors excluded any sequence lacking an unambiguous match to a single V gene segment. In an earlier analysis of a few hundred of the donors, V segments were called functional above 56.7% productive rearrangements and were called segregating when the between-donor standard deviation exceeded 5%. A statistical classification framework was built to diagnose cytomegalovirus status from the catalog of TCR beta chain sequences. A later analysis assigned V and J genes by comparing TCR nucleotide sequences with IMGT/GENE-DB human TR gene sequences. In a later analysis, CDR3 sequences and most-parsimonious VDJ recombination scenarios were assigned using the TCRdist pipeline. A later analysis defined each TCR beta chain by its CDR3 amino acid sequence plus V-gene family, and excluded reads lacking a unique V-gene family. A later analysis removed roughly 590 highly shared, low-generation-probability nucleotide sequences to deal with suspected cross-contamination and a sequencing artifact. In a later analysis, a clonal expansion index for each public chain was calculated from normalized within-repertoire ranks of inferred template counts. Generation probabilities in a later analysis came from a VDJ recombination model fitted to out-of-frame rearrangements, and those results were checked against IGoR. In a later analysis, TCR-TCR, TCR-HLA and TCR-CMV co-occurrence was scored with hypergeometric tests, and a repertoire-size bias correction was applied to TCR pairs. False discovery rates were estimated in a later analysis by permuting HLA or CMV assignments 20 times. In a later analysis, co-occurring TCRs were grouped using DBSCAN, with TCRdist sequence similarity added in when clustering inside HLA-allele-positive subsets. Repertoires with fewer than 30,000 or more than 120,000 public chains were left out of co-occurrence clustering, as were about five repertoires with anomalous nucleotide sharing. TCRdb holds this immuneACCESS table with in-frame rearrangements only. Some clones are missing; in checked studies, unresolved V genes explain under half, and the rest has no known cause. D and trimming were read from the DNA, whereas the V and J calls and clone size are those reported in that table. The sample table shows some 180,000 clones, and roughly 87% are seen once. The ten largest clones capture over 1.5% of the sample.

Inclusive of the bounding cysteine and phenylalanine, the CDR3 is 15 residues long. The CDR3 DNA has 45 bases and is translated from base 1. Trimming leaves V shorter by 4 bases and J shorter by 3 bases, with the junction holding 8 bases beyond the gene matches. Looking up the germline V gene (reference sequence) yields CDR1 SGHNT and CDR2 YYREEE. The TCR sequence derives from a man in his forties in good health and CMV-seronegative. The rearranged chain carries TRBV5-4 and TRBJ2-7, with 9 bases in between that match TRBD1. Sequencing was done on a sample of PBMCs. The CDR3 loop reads CASSVPGQGDYEQYF. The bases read TGTGCCAGCAGCGTGCCGGGACAGGGAGACTACGAGCAGTACTTC.